This T cell receptor beta chain was identified during a study of T cells expressing NK-cell markers. This CDR3 has 16 amino acids. Germline CDR1 and CDR2: PRHDT and FYEKMQ (reference sequence). TCRdb re-analyzed the 5' RACE reads; it lists each CDR3 protein once, without DNA. In all, the sample yields approximately 170,000 distinct CDR3 sequences. The TCR was taken from a man aged 18-70 years in good health. The chain employs TRBV13 and TRBJ2-3. The sample taken for sequencing was blood T cells: a sorted CD56 or NKG2C T cell subset, CD4+ or CD8+ T cells, or bulk PBMC T cells (not recorded which). The CDR3 spells CASSFRVISSTDTQYF.